The rows below give T cell receptor beta chains drawn from one sample of a study of blood T cell repertoires in COVID-19. TCRdb keeps only in-frame clones here, not all; method: immunoSEQ multiplex PCR. Here the sample spans 100,000 to 150,000 clones, roughly 88% being singletons. What was sequenced was peripheral blood. These receptors were collected from a middle-aged man with acute or convalescent COVID-19. The CDR3 runs from the conserved cysteine through the conserved F or W. A D gene is named only where the DNA matches it firmly. Clone size is not always given. Where it is, it says once, few, many or a class for expanded clones.

abundance | d_gene | j_gene | v_gene | CDR3nt | CDR3aa
. | TRBD2 | TRBJ2-7 | TRBV5-1 | TGCGCCACCGCCTTGGGGGGGAGAATGGACGAGCAGTACTTC | CATALGGRMDEQYF
few | . | TRBJ1-2 | TRBV6-5 | TGTGCCACAACGCAGGGTTCCTATGGCTACACCTTC | CATTQGSYGYTF
. | . | TRBJ2-2 | TRBV10-2 | TGCGCCAGCCAGGACAGGGAGGGCGGGGAGCTGTTTTTT | CASQDREGGELFF
. | TRBD1 | TRBJ2-1 | TRBV28 | TGTGCCAGCACCCCCGGGACAGGGGGCTGGAATGAGCAGTTCTTC | CASTPGTGGWNEQFF
. | . | TRBJ1-2 | TRBV6-5 | TGTGCCAGCTATGGACAAGGCTATGGCTACACCTTC | CASYGQGYGYTF
. | TRBD1 | TRBJ1-2 | TRBV10-3 | TGTGCCATCAGTGACCCAAGACAGGGGGCGGATGGCTACACCTTC | CAISDPRQGADGYTF
. | . | TRBJ2-7 | TRBV27 | TGTGCCAGCAGTTTCAAGGCAGGGGCCTACGAGCAGTACTTC | CASSFKAGAYEQYF
few | TRBD1 | TRBJ1-4 | TRBV19 | TGTGCCAGTAGCCACAGGGGAACTAATGAAAAACTGTTTTTT | CASSHRGTNEKLFF
. | . | TRBJ1-1 | TRBV4-1 | TGCGCCAGCAGGTACGAGCAGGGTCGGGACACTGAAGCTTTCTTT | CASRYEQGRDTEAFF
. | . | TRBJ1-1 | TRBV6-5 | TGTGCCAGCAGTTACCCCAGGGGCATGAACACTGAAGCTTTCTTT | CASSYPRGMNTEAFF
. | . | TRBJ2-7 | TRBV28 | TGTGCCAGCAGCGGACAGCCCTACGAGCAGTACTTC | CASSGQPYEQYF
. | . | TRBJ1-2 | TRBV25-1 | TGTGCCAGCAGCCGTCAGGGTCGGTCGAGCTACACCTTC | CASSRQGRSSYTF
. | . | TRBJ1-1 | TRBV4-1 | TGCGCCAGCAGCGGGCCCTTGCTGAACACTGAAGCTTTCTTT | CASSGPLLNTEAFF
. | . | TRBJ2-3 | TRBV7-2 | TGTGCCAGCAGCCCTACGAGGGGGGGGAGGGCCCTGTCGCAGTATTTT | CASSPTRGGRALSQYF
. | . | TRBJ2-5 | TRBV4-2 | TGTGCCAGCAGCCAAGGAGGCATAGAAGAGACCCAGTACTTC | CASSQGGIEETQYF
once | TRBD1 | TRBJ2-2 | TRBV27 | TGTGCCAGCACTCCGACAGGGAGCACCGGGGAGCTGTTTTTT | CASTPTGSTGELFF
. | . | TRBJ2-3 | TRBV29-1 | TGCAGCGTGCGGCCGTCCACAGATACGCAGTATTTT | CSVRPSTDTQYF
. | TRBD1 | TRBJ2-5 | TRBV7-6 | TGTGCCAGCAGCTTAGTCAGGACAGGGGGAAAAGAGACCCAGTACTTC | CASSLVRTGGKETQYF
. | . | TRBJ2-6 | TRBV4-1 | TGCGCCAGCAGCCAAGTACTGCTCTCTGGGGCCAACGTCCTGACTTTC | CASSQVLLSGANVLTF
. | . | TRBJ1-4 | TRBV28 | TGTGCCAGCAGTTTTGGCAGCGGGGTCGAAAAACTGTTTTTT | CASSFGSGVEKLFF
. | . | TRBJ1-2 | TRBV28 | TGTGCCAGCACCAAACAGGGATATAACTATGGCTACACCTTC | CASTKQGYNYGYTF
. | . | TRBJ1-2 | TRBV19 | TGTGCCAGTAGTATAGATCGGTGGGGCTACACCTTC | CASSIDRWGYTF
. | TRBD1 | TRBJ1-1 | TRBV7-9 | TGTGCCAGCAGCCTCGGACAGGGGGCAAGGACTGAAGCTTTCTTT | CASSLGQGARTEAFF
few | TRBD1 | TRBJ1-3 | TRBV7-2 | TGTGCCAGCAGCCCCGGGACAGGGTCCCACACCATATATTTT | CASSPGTGSHTIYF
once | TRBD2 | TRBJ2-7 | TRBV19 | TGTGCCAGTAGTGCGACCGGGACTAAAGCATACGAGCAGTACTTC | CASSATGTKAYEQYF
. | . | TRBJ2-1 | TRBV19 | TGTGCCAGTAGTAGGGTAGGGGTCGAGCAGTTCTTC | CASSRVGVEQFF
. | . | TRBJ1-2 | TRBV6-4 | TGTGCCAGCAGTGATCAACCAGGCCAGGGGCGCCATGGCTACACCTTC | CASSDQPGQGRHGYTF
. | . | TRBJ2-7 | TRBV28 | TGTGCCAGCAGTTTACAGTCCTACGAGCAGTACTTC | CASSLQSYEQYF
. | . | TRBJ1-2 | TRBV6-6 | TGTGCCAGCAGTTACTCGGCGGGGGGCGTGGGTAAAGGCTACACCTTC | CASSYSAGGVGKGYTF
. | TRBD1 | TRBJ1-3 | TRBV5-1 | TGCGCCAGCAGCTGGACAGGGGCCTCCTCTGGAAACACCATATATTTT | CASSWTGASSGNTIYF
. | . | TRBJ2-5 | TRBV20-1 | TGCAGTGCTCGACAGTCAGAGACCCAGTACTTC | CSARQSETQYF
. | . | TRBJ2-6 | TRBV9 | TGTGCCAGCAGCGTAGTCCCTGGTGTGCGGGCAGGGGCCAACGTCCTGACTTTC | CASSVVPGVRAGANVLTF
. | . | TRBJ2-5 | TRBV27 | TGTGCCAGCAGCCGGGACTCGCCCCCAGAGACCCAGTACTTC | CASSRDSPPETQYF
. | . | TRBJ2-2 | TRBV9 | TGTGCCAGCAGCGTAGTTATGGAGAACGGGGAGCTGTTTTTT | CASSVVMENGELFF
. | . | TRBJ2-7 | TRBV6-6 | TGTGCCAGCAGGACAGGAGGATATCCTAACGAGCAGTACTTC | CASRTGGYPNEQYF
. | . | TRBJ2-5 | TRBV18 | TGTGCCAGCTCAAACGGCGGCGGGACCCAGTACTTC | CASSNGGGTQYF
. | . | TRBJ1-2 | TRBV11-2 | TGTGCCAGCAGCTCCGGACAGTTCTATGGCTACACCTTC | CASSSGQFYGYTF
. | . | TRBJ1-2 | TRBV19 | TGTGCCAGTAGTGTCCAAGCCCAAGTTGGCTACACCTTC | CASSVQAQVGYTF
. | TRBD1 | TRBJ1-5 | TRBV28 | TGTGCCAGCAGTTTAATAATACAGGGGGGGGGTCAGCCCCAGCATTTT | CASSLIIQGGGQPQHF
. | . | TRBJ1-5 | TRBV27 | TGTGCCAGCAGCACGAGGGTTGACAATCAGCCCCAGCATTTT | CASSTRVDNQPQHF
few | . | TRBJ1-6 | TRBV7-6 | TGTGCCAGCAGCCCGCAACCGGGGGGAAATTCACCCCTCCACTTT | CASSPQPGGNSPLHF
. | . | TRBJ1-2 | TRBV20-1 | TGCAGTGCTGCAGCGGACTATGGCTACACCTTC | CSAAADYGYTF